Listed below are T cell receptor beta chains from one sample, sequenced in a study of cytomegalovirus exposure and HLA in healthy donors. TCRdb's copy holds only in-frame clones and misses some; the assay was immunoSEQ multiplex PCR. The repertoire holds over 200,000 clones, roughly 87% seen once, with approximately 6% in the top ten. Sequencing was done on a sample of PBMCs. These receptors were taken from a man in his forties in good health and CMV-seropositive. The CDR3 runs from the conserved cysteine through the conserved F or W. Each record gives: clone size, D gene, V gene, J gene, CDR3 DNA, CDR3 protein. D genes are given only for firm matches. Clone sizes are given selectively: once, few, many, or a class where the clone is expanded.

-	-	TRBV11-3	TRBJ2-1	TGTGCCAGCAGCCATAGCCGGGAAGGACATGAGCAGTTCTTC	CASSHSREGHEQFF
few	-	TRBV5-1	TRBJ1-1	TGCGCCAGCAGCTACGGGACTGCCTTGAACACTGAAGCTTTCTTT	CASSYGTALNTEAFF
-	TRBD1	TRBV5-8	TRBJ2-7	TGTGCCAGCAGCTTGAGGACAGGCCCCCGGCTACGCGAGCAGTACTTC	CASSLRTGPRLREQYF
-	-	TRBV7-9	TRBJ1-4	TGTGCCAGCAGCCAGGGGCCAACTAATGAAAAACTGTTTTTT	CASSQGPTNEKLFF
-	TRBD2	TRBV29-1	TRBJ2-7	TGCAGCGTTTTTAGCGGGAGCTCCTACGAGCAGTACTTC	CSVFSGSSYEQYF
few	-	TRBV5-1	TRBJ2-1	TGCGCCAGCAGCTTGGGGCAGGGGAACAATGAGCAGTTCTTC	CASSLGQGNNEQFF
-	TRBD1	TRBV7-2	TRBJ1-5	TGTGCCAGCAGCTTAGGGACAGGGGCGCCTTTGCCCCAGCATTTT	CASSLGTGAPLPQHF
-	-	TRBV15	TRBJ2-1	TGTGCCACCAGCCCCTTAGCCGGGATCTCCTACAATGAGCAGTTCTTC	CATSPLAGISYNEQFF
-	TRBD2	TRBV9	TRBJ2-1	TGTGCCAGCAGCGTAGTGGCTAGCGGGTTTCGCAATGAGCAGTTCTTC	CASSVVASGFRNEQFF
-	-	TRBV19	TRBJ1-5	TGTGCCAGTAGTAAACTCACGGGAATGGAACAGCCCCAGCATTTT	CASSKLTGMEQPQHF
-	-	TRBV6-1	TRBJ1-5	TGTGCCAGCAGCAGGACAGTATTCGGTCAGCCCCAGCATTTT	CASSRTVFGQPQHF
-	TRBD1	TRBV19	TRBJ2-7	TGTGCCAGTAACCCGGGACAGTTCTCCTACGAGCAGTACTTC	CASNPGQFSYEQYF
-	-	TRBV6-1	TRBJ2-7	TGTGCCAGCAGGGGACCTACACCAGGGGTCGACGAGCAGTACTTC	CASRGPTPGVDEQYF
-	-	TRBV4-1	TRBJ2-7	TGCGCCAGCAACCTTATTTTGGGGGGAGGAGATGACGAGCAGTACTTC	CASNLILGGGDDEQYF
-	-	TRBV27	TRBJ1-2	TGTGCCAGCAGTTCTCTTGTGGACAGAAACTATGGCTACACCTTC	CASSSLVDRNYGYTF
-	TRBD1	TRBV30	TRBJ2-5	TGTGCCTGGAACTCCGGACAGGCAGAGAAAGAGACCCAGTACTTC	CAWNSGQAEKETQYF
-	-	TRBV19	TRBJ1-5	TGTGCCAGTAGATCCACAGGGCTGCGGGATCAGCCCCAGCATTTT	CASRSTGLRDQPQHF
-	-	TRBV7-7	TRBJ2-2	TGTGCCAGCAGCCGGACACATGGAGGGGAGCTGTTTTTT	CASSRTHGGELFF
-	-	TRBV9	TRBJ1-1	TGTGCCAGCAGCCAGGAGGGTATTTTCACTGAAGCTTTCTTT	CASSQEGIFTEAFF
-	TRBD1	TRBV15	TRBJ2-7	TGTGCCACCAGCAGAGATCCGGGGACAGGGTCCCACGAGCAGTACTTC	CATSRDPGTGSHEQYF
-	TRBD1	TRBV6-5	TRBJ1-3	TGTGCCAGCAGGGGACAGAATGGAAACACCATATATTTT	CASRGQNGNTIYF
-	-	TRBV6-1	TRBJ2-1	TGTGCCAGCCAGGGGATCCCACAGGGGGGGAATGAGCAGTTCTTC	CASQGIPQGGNEQFF
-	TRBD1	TRBV7-9	TRBJ1-2	TGTGCCAGCAGCTTAGGCCGGGACAGCTATGGCTACACCTTC	CASSLGRDSYGYTF
-	TRBD2	TRBV6-5	TRBJ2-1	TGTGCCAGCAGTTACTCGGGACTAAATGAGCAGTTCTTC	CASSYSGLNEQFF